What follows are 30 T cell receptor beta chains derived from one specimen sequenced in a study of technical replicates of blood from a few donors. This table comes from immunoSEQ multiplex PCR, and its TCRdb copy is limited to in-frame clones, with some not included. The table records tens of thousands of clones, about 96% of them present only once. The sequenced sample was T cells isolated from PBMCs. The source is a human donor in good health.

The chain uses TRBV5-1 and TRBJ2-4; possibly TRBD1 for D (5 bases). Trimming left V 0 bases short and J 6 bases short, with 16 bases between. The CDR3 is made up of 16 amino acids. From germline, CDR1 is SGHRS and CDR2 YFSETQ. In DNA, the CDR3 is TGCGCCAGCAGCTTGGGTGCAGGGTCGGGCCGAAACATTCAGTACTTC. Protein product: CASSLGAGSGRNIQYF.

This clone was recorded once. V gene TRBV25-1 combines with J gene TRBJ2-5; 7 bases are shared with TRBD2. The J segment lost 5 bases and the V segment lost 2 bases, leaving 5 bases of the junction unmatched. The CDR3 sequence is 14 residues long. The germline gives CDR1 MGHDK, CDR2 SYGVNS. CDR3 region: CASSEREARETQYF. The CDR3 DNA is TGTGCCAGCAGTGAACGGGAGGCCCGGGAGACCCAGTACTTC.

CDR3: CASSSPGLAGTYEQYF. For the CDR3, the DNA is TGTGCCAGCAGTTCCCCTGGACTAGCGGGGACCTACGAGCAGTACTTC. The gene calls are TRBV27 and TRBJ2-7, with 12 nucleotides matching TRBD2. With V trimmed by 4 bases and J by 2 bases, 6 bases remained unmatched. CDR3 size: 16 residues. From germline, CDR1 is MNHEY and CDR2 SMNVEV (reference sequence).

The rearrangement links TRBV7-8 to TRBJ2-7; TRBD1 agrees at 8 bases. The V gene end was trimmed by 3 bases and the J gene end by 2 bases; junction bases not matched to a gene: 0. This CDR3 has 13 amino acids. Germline CDR1 and CDR2: SGHVS and FQNEAQ. The DNA of the CDR3 is TGTGCCAGCAGCTTGGACAGGGCCTACGAGCAGTACTTC. Translating it yields CASSLDRAYEQYF.

This rearrangement joins TRBV19 to TRBJ2-7; TRBD1 might be the D (5 bases). Germline V gives CDR1 LNHDA, CDR2 SQIVND (reference sequence). V was pared by 3 bases and J by 2 bases, with 8 bases between. The CDR3 consists of 13 residues. CDR3 in DNA: TGTGCCAGTAGTATGGCCAGGGCCTACGAGCAGTACTTC. It yields the protein CASSMARAYEQYF.

The chain couples TRBV28 to TRBJ2-5; 7 nucleotides match TRBD2. Germline CDR1 is MDHEN and CDR2 is SYDVKM. CDR3 length equals 17 residues. Trimming removed 1 base from V and 2 bases from J; junction bases left unmatched: 10. CDR3 coding DNA: TGTGCCAGCAGTTTATTCGGGGGGACTTCGGGGCAAGAGACCCAGTACTTC. Translated: CASSLFGGTSGQETQYF.

CDR3 sequence (DNA): TGCGCCAGCAGCCCACAACTTCCCGGGACAGGGGGAATCTACGAGCAGTACTTC. Translating gives CASSPQLPGTGGIYEQYF. V gene TRBV5-1 combines with J gene TRBJ2-7, with 11 bases matching TRBD1. Germline V gene lookup returns CDR1 SGHRS and CDR2 YFSETQ. The CDR3 is 18 amino acids. The V segment lost 4 bases and the J segment 3 bases; nucleotides outside the gene matches: 15.

V usage is TRBV7-9 and J usage is TRBJ2-5; a possible D gene is TRBD2 (6 bases). V was cut by 5 bases and J by 13 bases, with 17 bases left in between. The CDR3 loop spans 12 amino acids. Germline V gene sequence: CDR1 SEHNR, CDR2 FQNEAQ (reference sequence). In DNA form, the CDR3 reads TGTGCCAGCAGCCTACTACCGGGAGTGGTGTACTTC. This translates into CASSLLPGVVYF.

The rearrangement joins TRBV6-5 to TRBJ1-2; possibly TRBD1 for D (6 bases). In germline, CDR1 is MNHEY, CDR2 SVGAGI. There are 13 residues in the CDR3. V was shortened by 5 bases and J by 8 bases, with 15 bases between the two germline ends. The CDR3 DNA reads as TGTGCCAGCAGTCTGGTTTCAGGGGAAGGCTACACCTTC. Translating gives CASSLVSGEGYTF.

The chain carries TRBV25-1 and TRBJ1-2; TRBD1 might be the D (5 bases). Germline-derived CDR1 and CDR2 are MGHDK and SYGVNS. V lost 2 bases, J lost 4 bases, and 8 bases lay in between. This CDR3 contains 13 residues. The CDR3 loop reads CASSEAGFYGYTF. The CDR3 DNA follows: TGTGCCAGCAGTGAAGCAGGGTTCTATGGCTACACCTTC.

The chain is built from TRBV7-2 and TRBJ1-5; possibly TRBD1 for D (5 bases). Germline CDR1 is SGHTA and CDR2 is FQGNSA. The CDR3 spans 12 residues. V lost 1 base to trimming and J lost 12 bases, with 10 bases between them. The CDR3 region has the DNA TGTGCCAGCAGCTTAGACGACAGATACCAGCATTTT. Its protein product is CASSLDDRYQHF.

The rearrangement joins TRBV5-1 to TRBJ2-3; possible D gene TRBD2, 5 bases. Per germline, CDR1 SGHRS and CDR2 YFSETQ. This CDR3 comprises 14 residues. V dropped 9 bases and J dropped 2 bases, with 16 bases sitting between them. CDR3 residues: CATGEGRHTDTQYF. CDR3 bases: TGCGCCACCGGCGAGGGCCGACACACAGATACGCAGTATTTT. Supplemented by reference TRBV5-1 and TRBJ2-3, the full variable domain reads KAGVTQTPRYLIKTRGQQVTLSCSPISGHRSVSWYQQTPGQGLQFLFEYFSETQRNKGNFPGRFSGRQFSNSRSEMNVSTLELGDSALYLCATGEGRHTDTQYFGPGTRLTVL.

The V call is TRBV23-1, the J call TRBJ1-1; D gene uncertain. TRBV23-1 counts as an open reading frame of uncertain function. This CDR3 comprises 14 residues. The V gene lost 0 bases and the J gene lost 1 base, with 6 bases spanning the gap. CDR3 sequence reads: CASSQSGSNTEAFF. CDR3 sequence (DNA): TGCGCCAGCAGTCAATCTGGCTCGAACACTGAAGCTTTCTTT.

V usage is TRBV19 and J usage is TRBJ1-1; no definite D call. The CDR3 sequence is 13 residues long. The V and J ends lost 5 bases and 7 bases respectively, with 14 bases between them. CDR1 is LNHDA, CDR2 SQIVND, per germline (reference sequence). This CDR3 is CASSPWREREAFF. In nucleotides, the CDR3 is TGTGCCAGTAGTCCCTGGCGGGAGCGTGAAGCTTTCTTT.

The V and J genes are TRBV7-8 and TRBJ2-3; tentatively, D is TRBD2 (6 bases). V shed 8 bases and J shed 6 bases, with 18 bases lying between them. This CDR3 is built from 14 residues. The V gene's germline CDR1 is SGHVS and CDR2 FQNEAQ. This CDR3 reads CASQRRVFVDTQYF. CDR3 sequence (DNA): TGTGCCAGCCAGAGGAGGGTTTTTGTCGATACGCAGTATTTT.

The chain carries TRBV13 and TRBJ1-4; no clear D. The CDR3 loop spans 13 amino acids. Germline CDR1 reads PRHDT; CDR2 reads FYEKMQ (reference sequence). With 0 bases removed from V and 8 bases from J, the gap between germline ends came to 7 bases. This CDR3 is CASSLGAVEKLFF. CDR3 nucleotides: TGTGCCAGCAGCTTAGGAGCGGTGGAAAAACTGTTTTTT.

This chain uses TRBV6-1 with TRBJ1-3; D is undetermined. CDR3 length: 14 amino acids. Trimming pared 4 bases from V and 2 bases from J, leaving 9 bases between. CDR1 and CDR2 from the germline V gene are MNHNS and SASEGT. The CDR3 DNA follows: TGTGCCAGCAGTGGTGCCGTAGCTGGAAACACCATATATTTT. The encoded protein is CASSGAVAGNTIYF.

CDR3 DNA: TGTGCCAGCAGCCCTACAGGGTTTGGCTACACCTTC. As protein: CASSPTGFGYTF. The genes are TRBV7-2 and TRBJ1-2; D may be TRBD1 (6 bases). CDR1 and CDR2 from the germline V gene are SGHTA and FQGNSA. The CDR3 extends over 12 amino acids. Deletions cut 5 bases from V and 7 bases from J, with 11 bases between.

V is TRBV5-1 and J is TRBJ1-5; 7 positions agree with TRBD1. With V trimmed by 0 bases and J by 7 bases, 4 bases remained unmatched. The CDR3 sequence is 14 residues long. Germline values: CDR1 SGHRS, CDR2 YFSETQ. For the CDR3, the DNA is TGCGCCAGCAGCTTGGTGGCAGGGGGACAGCCCCAGCATTTT. It is translated as CASSLVAGGQPQHF.

The chain has TRBV10-3 and TRBJ1-2, with 9 bases identical to TRBD1. Per the germline V gene, CDR1 is ENHRY and CDR2 is SYGVKD. This CDR3 contains 13 residues. J gave up 6 bases and V 5 bases, and 4 bases lay outside the gene matches. The DNA of the CDR3 is TGTGCCATCAGTTCACAGGGGGCCCATGGCTACACCTTC. Its protein product is CAISSQGAHGYTF.

The chain links TRBV7-9 to TRBJ1-2, with 7 bases fitting TRBD1. The CDR3 covers 14 residues. From germline, CDR1 is SEHNR and CDR2 FQNEAQ (reference sequence). The V gene end was trimmed by 4 bases and the J gene end by 6 bases; junction bases not matched to a gene: 8. This CDR3 is CASSSRDSLDGYTF. The DNA of the CDR3 is TGTGCCAGCAGCTCCCGGGACAGTTTAGATGGCTACACCTTC.

The rearrangement links TRBV20-1 to TRBJ2-7; a possible D gene is TRBD2 (5 bases). V shed 7 bases and J shed 7 bases, with 11 bases lying between them. CDR1 is DFQATT, CDR2 SNEGSKA, per germline (reference sequence). The CDR3 is 10 amino acids. The chain's CDR3 is CSVGLAEQYF. The CDR3 DNA is TGCAGTGTTGGGTTAGCGGAGCAGTACTTC.

A single count supports this clone. The rearrangement joins TRBV5-6 to TRBJ1-4; 7 nucleotides match TRBD1. The junction had 5 bases not matched to a gene; V was cut back by 3 bases and J by 6 bases. This CDR3 contains 14 residues. Germline CDR1 reads SGHDT; CDR2 reads YYEEEE. CDR3 coding DNA: TGTGCCAGCAGCTGGGGGACAGAATATGAAAAACTGTTTTTT. It translates to CASSWGTEYEKLFF.

This chain connects TRBV7-2 to TRBJ2-1; 8 bases align to TRBD1. Losses at the gene ends were 3 bases for V and 3 bases for J; bases not matched to a gene: 7. Germline values: CDR1 SGHTA, CDR2 FQGNSA. The CDR3 is 16 amino acids. The CDR3 sequence is CASSLDSTGGYNEQFF. The CDR3 DNA is TGTGCCAGCAGCTTGGATTCTACAGGGGGCTACAATGAGCAGTTCTTC.

The chain links TRBV19 to TRBJ1-2; 8 bases fit TRBD1. The CDR3 sequence is 15 residues long. The junction had 6 bases not matched to a gene; V was cut back by 5 bases and J by 1 base. Germline assignment: CDR1 LNHDA and CDR2 SQIVND (reference sequence). As DNA, the CDR3 is TGTGCCAGTAGTGCGGGACAGGTCTTTAACTATGGCTACACCTTC. Its translation is CASSAGQVFNYGYTF.

This chain joins TRBV5-1 and TRBJ1-1, with TRBD1 as a possible D gene (5 bases). The germline gives CDR1 SGHRS, CDR2 YFSETQ. The CDR3 has 11 amino acids. V was clipped by 6 bases and J by 6 bases, with 9 bases between them. CDR3 nucleotide sequence: TGCGCCAGCATGGGGGGGGCTGAAGCTTTCTTT. Protein product: CASMGGAEAFF.

The chain carries TRBV11-3 and TRBJ1-1; 7 bases align to TRBD1. Germline assignment: CDR1 SGHNT and CDR2 YENEEA. The CDR3 runs 14 residues. V lost 1 base and J lost 5; bases outside the gene matches: 4. The chain's CDR3 is CASSLAPTGTEAFF. The CDR3 DNA follows: TGTGCCAGCAGCTTAGCCCCGACAGGGACTGAAGCTTTCTTT.

The chain recombines TRBV6-1 with TRBJ2-7, with D unresolved. Germline CDR1 MNHNS, CDR2 SASEGT. The length of the CDR3 is 16 residues. V lost 0 bases and J lost 3, with 15 bases in between. The CDR3 DNA sequence: TGTGCCAGCAGTGAAGCCGCTTTGGCCCGAAGCTACGAGCAGTACTTC. Its protein is CASSEAALARSYEQYF.

Only a few counts were recorded for this clone. This chain joins TRBV18 and TRBJ2-1, with 9 bases matching TRBD2. The V gene end was trimmed by 3 bases and the J gene end by 5 bases; junction bases not matched to a gene: 5. CDR3 length equals 15 residues. CDR1 KGHSH and CDR2 LQKENI come from the germline V gene. CDR3 nucleotides: TGTGCCAGCTCACCGGGGACTAGCTCAAACAATGAGCAGTTCTTC. It is translated as CASSPGTSSNNEQFF.

J is TRBJ2-3 and V is TRBV30; 16 positions match TRBD2. Per the germline V gene, CDR1 is GTSNPN and CDR2 is SVGIG (reference sequence). This CDR3 is built from 17 residues. J gave up 4 bases and V 4 bases, and 8 bases lay outside the gene matches. CDR3 in amino acids: CAWTKGLAGGRADTQYF. Here the CDR3 DNA reads TGTGCCTGGACCAAGGGACTAGCGGGGGGGCGGGCAGATACGCAGTATTTT. The full variable domain, completed using reference TRBV30 and TRBJ2-3, is SQTIHQWPATLVQPVGSPLSLECTVEGTSNPNLYWYRQAAGRGLQLLFYSVGIGQISSEVPQNLSASRPQDRQFILSSKKLLLSDSGFYLCAWTKGLAGGRADTQYFGPGTRLTVL.